In this sample, the clone carrying this TCR beta chain turned up a few times. Antigen unknown. Germline-derived CDR1 and CDR2 are GTSNPN and SVGIG (reference sequence). The germline V and J ends were trimmed by 0 bases and 1 base, with 8 bases remaining between them. The CDR3 runs 14 residues. The sample belongs to a study of cytomegalovirus exposure and HLA in healthy donors. General observations from the study: Later analysis identified 15,000 to 20,000 TCR beta sequences associated with HLA alleles, using a false discovery rate threshold of 0.05. The number of N-insertions in an Asian-associated ancestry cluster was reportedly below the 666-donor mean in a later analysis. In vitro checks showed that a few CMV-associated chains really do target CMV antigens. Apparent HLA restriction characterized most CMV-associated TCR beta chains in a later analysis.

With 60 Vbeta and 13 Jbeta primers, the PCR was carried out. The protocol was immunoSEQ multiplex PCR, while the TCRdb copy is restricted to in-frame clones and leaves out a portion. The repertoire includes about 130,000 clones, roughly 70% of them detected once, and more than 3% sits in the top ten. The TCR sequence derives from a man aged 25 to 40 in good health and CMV-seronegative. The chain recombines TRBV30 with TRBJ2-3; D is uncertain. Sequencing was carried out using PBMCs. CDR3 DNA: TGTGCCTGGAGTGTAAGCAGGCGCACAGATACGCAGTATTTT. Translated: CAWSVSRRTDTQYF.